Below are 32 T cell receptor beta chains sequenced from a single sample in a study of cytomegalovirus exposure and HLA in healthy donors. The PCR made use of 60 Vbeta and 13 Jbeta primers. The method was immunoSEQ multiplex PCR; TCRdb's version includes in-frame clones alone and lacks a portion of them. Among roughly 100,000 clones, around three quarters were seen once, and the ten largest hold about 3.5%. Sequences were obtained from PBMCs. The receptors here all came from a male donor in good health and CMV-seropositive.

V usage is TRBV7-8 and J usage is TRBJ1-2; unclear D gene. Trimming shortened V by 1 base and J by 8 bases, and 11 bases separated the two germline ends. This CDR3 comprises 13 residues. Germline-derived CDR1 and CDR2 are SGHVS and FQNEAQ. The CDR3 region has the DNA TGTGCCAGCAGCTTAGGTCTCACGGAGGGCTACACCTTC. This translates into CASSLGLTEGYTF. The full variable domain, rest sourced from reference TRBV7-8 and TRBJ1-2, is GAGVSQSPRYKVAKRGQDVALRCDPISGHVSLFWYQQALGQGPEFLTYFQNEAQLDKSGLPSDRFFAERPEGSVSTLKIQRTQQEDSAVYLCASSLGLTEGYTFGSGTRLTVV.

The J gene is TRBJ1-1, the V gene TRBV18; 8 bases align to TRBD1. Trimming at V came to 4 bases and at J to 5 bases, leaving 6 bases not matched to a gene. The CDR3 spans 14 residues. From germline, CDR1 is KGHSH and CDR2 LQKENI. In DNA form, the CDR3 reads TGTGCCAGCTCACAAGACAGGGGAGGGACTGAAGCTTTCTTT. Its protein is CASSQDRGGTEAFF.

V and J are TRBV7-2 and TRBJ1-1, with a tentative D call TRBD1 (6 bases). Germline V gene data show CDR1 as SGHTA and CDR2 as FQGNSA. This CDR3 is built from 16 residues. The V end lost 3 bases, the J end lost 4 bases, and 18 bases lay between the germline ends. The CDR3 DNA follows: TGTGCCAGCAGCTTCGTCTCGCAGGGGACGGGCACTGAAGCTTTCTTT. It encodes CASSFVSQGTGTEAFF.

This clone was recorded a few times. In DNA form, the CDR3 reads TGCGCCAGCACCCGACAGGGGGCTGGCGAGCAGTACTTC. Amino acid sequence: CASTRQGAGEQYF. This rearrangement joins TRBV5-1 to TRBJ2-7; 10 positions match TRBD1. Germline CDR1 and CDR2: SGHRS and YFSETQ. The CDR3 is made up of 13 amino acids. Trimming removed 6 bases from V and 6 bases from J; junction bases left unmatched: 6.

Note on this clone: The junction differs from germline at one of its ends, possibly a read error. The CDR3 loop is CASSQTDRTDPKF. DNA of the CDR3: TGTGCCAGCAGCCAAACGGATAGGACAGATCCTAAATTC. V is TRBV4-2 and J is TRBJ2-7; weak D call: TRBD1 (6 bases). This CDR3 comprises 13 residues. CDR1 and CDR2 (germline): LGHNA, YNFKEQ.

Here the CDR3 reads CASSLEQKAGYTF. DNA for the CDR3: TGTGCCAGCAGCTTGGAACAGAAGGCTGGCTACACCTTC. This chain connects TRBV5-6 to TRBJ1-2; D unresolved. V was cut by 0 bases and J by 7 bases, with 10 bases left in between. The length of the CDR3 is 13 residues. The germline gives CDR1 SGHDT, CDR2 YYEEEE.

The DNA for the CDR3 is TGTGCTAGTGGGGTTGAGGGGGGGGCCCCCTACAATGAGCAGTTCTTC. Translation: CASGVEGGAPYNEQFF. V and J are TRBV12-5 and TRBJ2-1; D might be TRBD2 (7 bases). The germline V gene encodes CDR1 LGHNT and CDR2 FRNRAP. This CDR3 is 16 amino acids long. Deletions cut 6 bases from V and 2 bases from J, with 17 bases between.

This chain uses TRBV13 with TRBJ2-1; TRBD2 matches at 8 bases. The CDR3 sequence is 15 residues long. Unmatched junction bases numbered 5, after V lost 5 bases and J lost 2 bases. Per germline, CDR1 PRHDT and CDR2 FYEKMQ (reference sequence). The CDR3 bases are TGTGCCAGCAGCAATAGCGGGGATCCCTACAATGAGCAGTTCTTC. Its translation: CASSNSGDPYNEQFF.

The rearrangement links TRBV10-3 to TRBJ2-5; 8 bases agree with TRBD2. The CDR3 runs 16 residues. The V gene end was trimmed by 1 base and the J gene end by 0 bases; junction bases not matched to a gene: 4. Per germline, CDR1 ENHRY and CDR2 SYGVKD. Written as DNA, the CDR3 is TGTGCCATCAGTGAGTTGTCGGGGGGGTACCAAGAGACCCAGTACTTC. Translation: CAISELSGGYQETQYF.

This clone showed up just once. This chain connects TRBV7-3 to TRBJ2-3; 7 bases fit TRBD1. This CDR3 has 15 residues. Germline assignment: CDR1 SGHTA and CDR2 FQGTGA. The trim removed 1 base at V and 6 bases at J, leaving 7 bases unmatched. This chain's CDR3 is CASSLMAGGSDTQYF. DNA of the CDR3: TGTGCCAGCAGCTTAATGGCAGGGGGTAGTGATACGCAGTATTTT.

The chain uses TRBV7-6 and TRBJ2-7; 8 bases are shared with TRBD2. The CDR3 has 14 residues. In germline, CDR1 is SGHVS, CDR2 FNYEAQ. The ends lost 1 base at V and 5 bases at J; junction bases unmatched: 4. The CDR3 bases are TGTGCCAGCAGCTTAGGACTAGCGAGGAACGAGCAGTACTTC. It encodes CASSLGLARNEQYF. Based on the CDR3 plus reference TRBV7-6 and TRBJ2-7, the full variable domain is GAGVSQSPRYKVTKRGQDVALRCDPISGHVSLYWYRQALGQGPEFLTYFNYEAQQDKSGLPNDRFSAERPEGSISTLTIQRTEQRDSAMYRCASSLGLARNEQYFGPGTRLTVT.

This clone appeared a single time. This chain connects TRBV4-1 to TRBJ1-2; 8 nucleotides agree with TRBD1. The length of the CDR3 is 16 residues. CDR1 and CDR2 (germline): MGHRA, YSYEKL. The J segment lost 4 bases and the V segment lost 3 bases, leaving 10 bases of the junction unmatched. CDR3 nucleotide sequence: TGCGCCAGCAGCCACACAGGACAGGGAGCTATCTATGGCTACACCTTC. Its protein product is CASSHTGQGAIYGYTF.

The chain recombines TRBV5-6 with TRBJ2-2; possibly TRBD2 for D (6 bases). The CDR3 has 16 residues. V was clipped by 2 bases and J by 2 bases, with 13 bases between them. Germline CDR1 SGHDT, CDR2 YYEEEE. The CDR3 spells CASSFRDGGNTGELFF. The CDR3 nucleotides are TGTGCCAGCAGCTTCCGGGACGGGGGTAACACCGGGGAGCTGTTTTTT. Based on the CDR3 plus reference TRBV5-6 and TRBJ2-2, the full variable domain is DAGVTQSPTHLIKTRGQQVTLRCSPKSGHDTVSWYQQALGQGPQFIFQYYEEEERQRGNFPDRFSGHQFPNYSSELNVNALLLGDSALYLCASSFRDGGNTGELFFGEGSRLTVL.

V usage is TRBV7-6 and J usage is TRBJ2-1, with TRBD2 as a possible D gene (5 bases). CDR1 SGHVS and CDR2 FNYEAQ come from the germline V gene. The CDR3 extends over 14 amino acids. Trimming pared 0 bases from V and 10 bases from J, leaving 13 bases between. Here the CDR3 DNA reads TGTGCCAGCAGCTTAGCTCCGGGAACGGGGGAGCAGTTCTTC. Translation: CASSLAPGTGEQFF.

The chain combines TRBV6-1 with TRBJ2-7, with TRBD1 as a possible D gene (6 bases). The CDR3 is 14 amino acids. Trimming took off 6 bases at V and 0 bases at J, with 12 bases between the two ends. CDR1 and CDR2 (germline): MNHNS, SASEGT. The CDR3 region is CASSTTGYSYEQYF. The CDR3 region has the DNA TGTGCCAGCAGCACGACAGGCTACTCCTACGAGCAGTACTTC.

The genes are TRBV7-2 and TRBJ1-2; TRBD1 might be the D (6 bases). V was shortened by 1 base and J by 6 bases, with 12 bases between the two germline ends. CDR1 is SGHTA and CDR2 is FQGNSA in the germline V gene. CDR3 size: 14 residues. The CDR3 DNA is TGTGCCAGCAGCTTAGTTCCAGGGGAACATGGCTACACCTTC. Translating it yields CASSLVPGEHGYTF.

J is TRBJ1-1 and V is TRBV7-6, with no clear D. From germline, CDR1 is SGHVS and CDR2 FNYEAQ. Trimming took off 6 bases at V and 7 bases at J, with 18 bases between the two ends. The CDR3 covers 14 residues. CDR3 in DNA: TGTGCCAGCAGTCCGCCGGCGGGCCGCAATGAAGCTTTCTTT. Translation: CASSPPAGRNEAFF.

This rearrangement joins TRBV4-3 to TRBJ2-1, with 8 bases fitting TRBD2. With 4 bases clipped from V and 2 bases from J, the junction kept 7 bases outside the gene matches. The germline V gene has CDR1 LGHNA and CDR2 YSLEER. CDR3 length equals 16 residues. The CDR3 region is CASSPRGRGAYNEQFF. The CDR3 coding sequence is TGCGCCAGCAGCCCCCGGGGGCGGGGGGCCTACAATGAGCAGTTCTTC.

This rearrangement joins TRBV18 to TRBJ1-1; TRBD1 aligns across 7 bases. The V gene end was trimmed by 4 bases and the J gene end by 0 bases; junction bases not matched to a gene: 2. The V gene's germline CDR1 is KGHSH and CDR2 LQKENI. The CDR3 sequence is 14 residues long. The CDR3 DNA sequence: TGTGCCAGCTCACTTGGGACAGTGAACACTGAAGCTTTCTTT. It encodes CASSLGTVNTEAFF. Variable domain in full (rest from reference TRBV18 and TRBJ1-1): NAGVMQNPRHLVRRRGQEARLRCSPMKGHSHVYWYRQLPEEGLKFMVYLQKENIIDESGMPKERFSAEFPKEGPSILRIQQVVRGDSAAYFCASSLGTVNTEAFFGQGTRLTVV.

V is TRBV9 and J is TRBJ2-2; 7 bases match TRBD2. The CDR3 is 16 amino acids. J gave up 5 bases and V 3 bases, and 10 bases lay outside the gene matches. From germline, CDR1 is SGDLS and CDR2 YYNGEE. CDR3 sequence (DNA): TGTGCCAGCAGCGCCCGAGTAGGGGAGGGTACCGGGGAGCTGTTTTTT. Amino acid sequence: CASSARVGEGTGELFF. The full variable domain, completed using reference TRBV9 and TRBJ2-2, is DSGVTQTPKHLITATGQRVTLRCSPRSGDLSVYWYQQSLDQGLQFLIQYYNGEERAKGNILERFSAQQFPDLHSELNLSSLELGDSALYFCASSARVGEGTGELFFGEGSRLTVL.

The rearrangement joins TRBV25-1 to TRBJ2-5, with 8 bases matching TRBD1. V dropped 4 bases and J dropped 1; count of bases not matched to a gene: 2. CDR3 length equals 14 residues. Germline V gene data show CDR1 as MGHDK and CDR2 as SYGVNS. Written as DNA, the CDR3 is TGTGCCAGCAGTGTTCAGGGGGCCCAAGAGACCCAGTACTTC. Translation: CASSVQGAQETQYF.

The gene calls are TRBV7-2 and TRBJ1-2, with D unclear. Germline values: CDR1 SGHTA, CDR2 FQGNSA. Trimming pared 1 base from V and 1 base from J, leaving 10 bases between. This CDR3 spans 15 amino acids. Written as DNA, the CDR3 is TGTGCCAGCAGCTTAGAGCGCCCAGTTAACTATGGCTACACCTTC. Translation: CASSLERPVNYGYTF.

This chain uses TRBV18 with TRBJ1-5; D unresolved. Germline-derived CDR1 and CDR2 are KGHSH and LQKENI. Trimming pared 4 bases from V and 0 bases from J, leaving 7 bases between. The CDR3 is 14 amino acids. CDR3 sequence: CASSLTDSNQPQHF. For the CDR3, the DNA is TGTGCCAGCTCACTAACAGATAGCAATCAGCCCCAGCATTTT.

The chain's CDR3 is CASSLLAGGGRNEQFF. The CDR3 DNA follows: TGTGCCAGCAGTTTACTAGCGGGGGGCGGTCGTAATGAGCAGTTCTTC. The chain is built from TRBV27 and TRBJ2-1, with 11 bases that match TRBD2. The germline V gene encodes CDR1 MNHEY and CDR2 SMNVEV (reference sequence). Trimming took 2 bases from V and 7 from J; bases not matched to a gene: 7. The CDR3 extends over 16 amino acids.

The sample holds one count of this clone. J is TRBJ1-5 and V is TRBV29-1, with unresolved D. The CDR3 covers 14 residues. The germline V gene has CDR1 SQVTM and CDR2 ANQGSEA. The ends were cut back, 7 bases at V and 6 bases at J, with 19 bases in the middle. In DNA form, the CDR3 reads TGCAGCGCTACAACGATAGAGTCGGGTCAGCCCCAGCATTTT. Protein: CSATTIESGQPQHF.

The rearrangement uses TRBV2 and TRBJ1-6; TRBD1 matches at 10 bases. This CDR3 has 14 amino acids. After removal of 6 bases from V and 8 bases from J, the junction contained 4 bases not matched to a gene. Germline CDR1 is SNHLY and CDR2 is FYNNEI. The CDR3 bases are TGTGCCAGCAGCGCCGGGACAGGGGATTCACCCCTCCACTTT. It codes for CASSAGTGDSPLHF.

Here the CDR3 DNA reads TGTGCCAGCAGCGTAGTAGGGGGACGGGATACGCAGTATTTT. It is translated as CASSVVGGRDTQYF. The rearrangement uses TRBV9 and TRBJ2-3; maybe TRBD1 (6 bases). The length of the CDR3 is 14 residues. V was cut by 0 bases and J by 6 bases, with 11 bases left in between. Germline V gene sequence: CDR1 SGDLS, CDR2 YYNGEE. Drawing the rest from reference TRBV9 and TRBJ2-3, the complete variable domain is DSGVTQTPKHLITATGQRVTLRCSPRSGDLSVYWYQQSLDQGLQFLIQYYNGEERAKGNILERFSAQQFPDLHSELNLSSLELGDSALYFCASSVVGGRDTQYFGPGTRLTVL.

A note on this clone: One end of the junction is discordant with germline, which a read error may explain. V usage is TRBV18 and J usage is TRBJ2-5, with D possibly matching TRBD1 (5 bases). Germline CDR1 KGHSH, CDR2 LQKENI. The CDR3 contains 15 residues. CDR3 amino acids: CASSPPGRAQGTQYF. The CDR3 coding sequence is TGTGCCAGCTCACCACCGGGCAGGGCGCAAGGGACCCAGTACTTC.

The V and J genes are TRBV6-5 and TRBJ1-1; 10 nucleotides agree with TRBD1. The CDR3 spans 14 residues. Germline V gives CDR1 MNHEY, CDR2 SVGAGI. J was trimmed by 1 base and V by 6 bases; bases with no gene match: 2. The CDR3 reads CASSGQGGNTEAFF. The CDR3 DNA reads TGTGCCAGCAGCGGACAGGGGGGGAACACTGAAGCTTTCTTT.

This clone showed up just a few times. The V gene is TRBV30, the J gene TRBJ1-5; D is perhaps TRBD1 (6 bases). The CDR3 is 12 residues long. Trimming stripped 8 bases from V and 8 bases from J, with 16 bases between. Germline V gene lookup returns CDR1 GTSNPN and CDR2 SVGIG (reference sequence). The CDR3 protein is CARTGRGEPQHF. In nucleotides, the CDR3 is TGTGCCCGAACAGGGCGTGGGGAGCCCCAGCATTTT.

For this clone: Relative to the germline gene, one junction end is altered; a read error may explain this. The CDR3 loop reads CSSSLLQGAGNTIYF. In DNA, the CDR3 is TGTTCCAGCAGCTTACTTCAGGGCGCTGGAAACACCATATATTTT. V usage is TRBV7-9 and J usage is TRBJ1-3, with D possibly being TRBD1 (5 bases). CDR1 is SEHNR, CDR2 FQNEAQ, per germline (reference sequence). The CDR3 runs to 15 residues. The whole variable domain, filled in from reference TRBV7-9 and TRBJ1-3, reads DTGVSQNPRHKITKRGQNVTFRCDPISEHNRLYWYRQTLGQGPEFLTYFQNEAQLEKSRLLSDRFSAERPKGSFSTLEIQRTEQGDSAMYLCSSSLLQGAGNTIYFGEGSWLTVV.

V is TRBV5-1 and J is TRBJ2-7; D unclear. Germline V gene lookup returns CDR1 SGHRS and CDR2 YFSETQ. The CDR3 totals 15 residues. The V end was cut by 0 bases, the J end by 0 bases, with 10 bases between. The chain's CDR3 is CASSLAAQSSYEQYF. CDR3 bases: TGCGCCAGCAGCTTGGCCGCACAGTCCTCCTACGAGCAGTACTTC.